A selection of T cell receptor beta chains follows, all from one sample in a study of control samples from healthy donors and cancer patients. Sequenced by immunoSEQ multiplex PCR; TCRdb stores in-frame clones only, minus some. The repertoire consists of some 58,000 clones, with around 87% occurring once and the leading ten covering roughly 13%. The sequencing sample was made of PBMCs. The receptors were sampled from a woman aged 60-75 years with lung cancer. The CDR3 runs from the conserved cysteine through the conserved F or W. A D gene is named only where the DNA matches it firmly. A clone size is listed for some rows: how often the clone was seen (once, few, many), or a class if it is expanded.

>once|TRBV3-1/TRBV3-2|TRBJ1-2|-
CASSQAGTSGRGYTF
TGTGCCAGCAGCCAGGCCGGGACGAGCGGTCGGGGCTACACCTTC
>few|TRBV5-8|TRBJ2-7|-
CASSPWGSYEQYF
TGTGCCAGCAGCCCCTGGGGGAGCTACGAGCAGTACTTC
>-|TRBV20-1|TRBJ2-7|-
CSARLGVEQYF
TGCAGTGCTAGATTAGGGGTCGAGCAGTACTTC
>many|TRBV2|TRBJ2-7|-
CASSWQVRDYEQYF
TGTGCCAGCAGTTGGCAGGTACGGGACTACGAGCAGTACTTC
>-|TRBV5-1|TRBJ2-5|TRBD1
CASSLIGTGSETQYF
TGCGCCAGCAGCTTGATTGGGACAGGGAGTGAGACCCAGTACTTC
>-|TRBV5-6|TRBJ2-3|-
CASSFRTDTQYF
TGTGCCAGCAGCTTTAGGACAGATACGCAGTATTTT
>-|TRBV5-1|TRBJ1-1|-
CASRRDPNTEAFF
TGCGCCAGCAGACGTGACCCAAACACTGAAGCTTTCTTT
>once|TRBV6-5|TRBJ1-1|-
CASRPSDRRATEAFF
TGTGCCAGCAGGCCTTCAGACAGAAGAGCCACTGAAGCTTTCTTT
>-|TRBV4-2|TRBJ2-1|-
CASSQDQPSGVDEQFF
TGTGCCAGCAGCCAAGATCAACCGTCCGGGGTGGATGAGCAGTTCTTC
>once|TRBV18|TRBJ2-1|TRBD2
CASSPRGTSGSYNEQFF
TGTGCCAGCTCACCGAGGGGGACTAGCGGCTCCTACAATGAGCAGTTCTTC
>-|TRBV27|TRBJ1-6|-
CATGGGPNNSPLHF
TGTGCCACCGGCGGGGGCCCAAATAATTCACCCCTCCACTTT
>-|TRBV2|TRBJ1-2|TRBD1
CASKVTGGEAYGYTF
TGTGCCAGCAAAGTCACAGGGGGCGAAGCCTATGGCTACACCTTC
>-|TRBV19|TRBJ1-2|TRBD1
CASSTTYRGNYGYTF
TGTGCCAGTAGTACCACGTACAGGGGGAACTATGGCTACACCTTC
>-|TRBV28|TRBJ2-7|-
CASSLSGDTYYEQYF
TGTGCCAGCAGTTTATCTGGAGACACTTACTACGAGCAGTACTTC
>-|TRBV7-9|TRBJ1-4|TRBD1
CASSLGQGNEKLFF
TGTGCCAGCAGCCTGGGACAGGGGAATGAAAAACTGTTTTTT
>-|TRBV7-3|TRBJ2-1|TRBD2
CASSPGTSGRVGEQFF
TGTGCCAGCAGCCCGGGGACTAGCGGGAGGGTTGGTGAGCAGTTCTTC
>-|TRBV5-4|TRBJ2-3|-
CASSLSTDTQYF
TGTGCCAGCAGCTTATCGACAGATACGCAGTATTTT
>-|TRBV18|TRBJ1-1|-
CASSPQQISMNTEAFF
TGTGCCAGCTCACCCCAACAGATCTCCATGAACACTGAAGCTTTCTTT
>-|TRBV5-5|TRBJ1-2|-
CASTARPGLGGYTF
TGTGCCAGCACCGCGAGGCCAGGGTTGGGCGGCTACACCTTC
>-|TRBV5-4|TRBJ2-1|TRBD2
CASSFGGSPYNEQFF
TGTGCCAGCAGCTTCGGCGGGAGCCCCTACAATGAGCAGTTCTTC
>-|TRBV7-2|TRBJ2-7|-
CASSRTLGVYEQYF
TGTGCCAGCAGCCGCACCCTTGGGGTTTACGAGCAGTACTTC
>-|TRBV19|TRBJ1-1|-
CASSIAGGGFLGTEAFF
TGTGCCAGTAGTATAGCCGGGGGGGGATTTTTAGGGACTGAAGCTTTCTTT
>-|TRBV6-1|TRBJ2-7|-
CASSDGPSYEQYF
TGTGCCAGCAGTGATGGTCCCTCCTACGAGCAGTACTTC
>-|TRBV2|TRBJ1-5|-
CASSGTVIDQPQHF
TGTGCCAGCAGTGGGACAGTGATCGATCAGCCCCAGCATTTT
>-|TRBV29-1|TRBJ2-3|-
CSVARALKDTQYF
TGCAGCGTTGCACGCGCACTCAAAGATACGCAGTATTTT
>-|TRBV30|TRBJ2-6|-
CAWSVGVLGANVLTF
TGTGCCTGGAGTGTAGGGGTGCTTGGGGCCAACGTCCTGACTTTC
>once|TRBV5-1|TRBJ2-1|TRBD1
CASSWGQGAYNEQFF
TGCGCCAGCAGCTGGGGACAGGGGGCCTACAATGAGCAGTTCTTC